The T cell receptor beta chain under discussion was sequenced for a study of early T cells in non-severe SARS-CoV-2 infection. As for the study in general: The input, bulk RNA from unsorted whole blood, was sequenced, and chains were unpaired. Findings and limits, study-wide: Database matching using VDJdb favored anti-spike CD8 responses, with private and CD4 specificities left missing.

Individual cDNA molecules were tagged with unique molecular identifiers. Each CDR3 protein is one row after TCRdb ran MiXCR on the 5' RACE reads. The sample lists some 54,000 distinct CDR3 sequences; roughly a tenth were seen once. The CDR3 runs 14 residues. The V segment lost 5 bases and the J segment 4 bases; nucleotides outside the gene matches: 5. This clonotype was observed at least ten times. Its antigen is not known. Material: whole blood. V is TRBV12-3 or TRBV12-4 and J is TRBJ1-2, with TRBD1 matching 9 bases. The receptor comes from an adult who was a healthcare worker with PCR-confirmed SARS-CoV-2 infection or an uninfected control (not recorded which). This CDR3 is CASSRMTGGYGYTF. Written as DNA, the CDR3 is TGTGCCAGCAGTCGTATGACAGGGGGCTATGGCTACACCTTC.